This TCR beta chain stems from a study of T cell responses to AZD1222 COVID-19 vaccine. Method: immunoSEQ multiplex PCR; TCRdb's copy keeps in-frame clones and lacks some. The sample records more than 85,000 clones, roughly 88% being singletons. Study results and caveats: Spike-specific TCR breadth and depth grew following two AZD1222 doses.

Comment on this clone: Its antigen is not identified.

CDR3 length: 14 amino acids. Germline V CDR1 and CDR2: SQVTM, ANQGSEA. With V trimmed by 4 bases and J by 0 bases, 6 bases remained unmatched. This sequence was found in an adult in good health. The source was peripheral blood, collected on day 0 of AZD1222 vaccination. The chain joins TRBV29-1 to TRBJ2-7, with 7 bases identical to TRBD2. The chain's CDR3 is CSVGGGLFSYEQYF. Here the CDR3 DNA reads TGCAGCGTTGGGGGGGGACTATTCTCCTACGAGCAGTACTTC.